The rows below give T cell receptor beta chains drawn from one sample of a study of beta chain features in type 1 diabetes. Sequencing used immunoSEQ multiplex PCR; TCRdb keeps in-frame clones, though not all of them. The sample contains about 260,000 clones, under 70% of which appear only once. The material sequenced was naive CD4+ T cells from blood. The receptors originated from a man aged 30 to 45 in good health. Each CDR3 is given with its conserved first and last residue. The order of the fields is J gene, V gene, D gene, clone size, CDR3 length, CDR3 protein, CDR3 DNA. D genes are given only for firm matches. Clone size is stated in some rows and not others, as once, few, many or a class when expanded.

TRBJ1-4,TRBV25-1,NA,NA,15,CASSELQGIGEKLFF,TGTGCCAGCAGTGAACTGCAGGGGATTGGAGAAAAACTGTTTTTT
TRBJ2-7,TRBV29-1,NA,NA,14,CSVEDLSFGGRRYF,TGCAGCGTTGAAGATCTTTCCTTCGGGGGGCGCAGGTACTTC
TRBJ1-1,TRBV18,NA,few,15,CASSPATGMNTEAFF,TGTGCCAGCTCCCCAGCGACAGGAATGAACACTGAAGCTTTCTTT
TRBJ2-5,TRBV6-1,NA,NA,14,CASSSSRTVRDQYF,TGTGCCAGCAGCAGCTCTCGGACTGTGAGGGACCAGTACTTC
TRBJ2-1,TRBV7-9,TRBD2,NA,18,CASSQPAIASGEDNEQFF,TGTGCCAGCAGCCAGCCCGCGATAGCTAGCGGGGAGGACAATGAGCAGTTCTTC
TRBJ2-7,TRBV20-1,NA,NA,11,CSPGLLYEQYF,TGCAGTCCGGGACTTCTCTACGAGCAGTACTTC
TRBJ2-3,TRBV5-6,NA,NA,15,CASSSYRGSTDTQYF,TGTGCCAGCAGCTCCTATCGGGGGAGCACAGATACGCAGTATTTT
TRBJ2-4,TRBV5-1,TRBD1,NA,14,CASSFGQGANIQYF,TGCGCCAGCAGCTTTGGACAGGGGGCAAACATTCAGTACTTC
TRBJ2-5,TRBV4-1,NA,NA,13,CASSQTIRETQYF,TGCGCCAGCAGCCAAACTATCCGGGAGACCCAGTACTTC
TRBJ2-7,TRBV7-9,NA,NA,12,CASSGMGYEQYF,TGTGCCAGCTCTGGAATGGGCTACGAGCAGTACTTC
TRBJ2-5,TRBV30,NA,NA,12,CAWRGREETQYF,TGTGCCTGGAGGGGCAGGGAAGAGACCCAGTACTTC
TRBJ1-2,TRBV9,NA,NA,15,CASSVVGESNYGYTF,TGTGCCAGCAGCGTAGTAGGCGAATCTAACTATGGCTACACCTTC
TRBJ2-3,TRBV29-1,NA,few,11,CSVTRDALRYF,TGCAGCGTCACCCGGGACGCTCTGCGGTATTTT
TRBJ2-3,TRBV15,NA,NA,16,CATSSVGARLSDTQYF,TGTGCCACCAGCAGTGTAGGGGCTAGGTTGTCAGATACGCAGTATTTT
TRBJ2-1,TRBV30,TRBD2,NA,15,CAWARLAGVTNEQFF,TGTGCCTGGGCCCGACTAGCGGGGGTAACGAATGAGCAGTTCTTC
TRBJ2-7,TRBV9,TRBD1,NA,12,CASSADRDEQYF,TGTGCCAGCAGCGCGGACAGGGACGAGCAGTACTTC
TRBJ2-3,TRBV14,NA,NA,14,CASSLGFIGDTQYF,TGTGCCAGCAGCCTGGGGTTTATCGGGGATACGCAGTATTTT
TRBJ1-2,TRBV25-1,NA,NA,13,CASSESGGNGYTF,TGTGCCAGCAGTGAGAGCGGGGGCAATGGCTACACCTTC
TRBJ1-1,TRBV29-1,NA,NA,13,CSVRNVLNTEAFF,TGCAGCGTTAGAAATGTATTGAACACTGAAGCTTTCTTT
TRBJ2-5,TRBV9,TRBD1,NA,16,CASSASGQGHLETQYF,TGTGCCAGCAGCGCCAGCGGACAGGGACACTTGGAGACCCAGTACTTC
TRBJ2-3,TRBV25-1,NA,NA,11,CASPSRDTQYF,TGTGCCAGTCCATCCAGGGATACGCAGTATTTT
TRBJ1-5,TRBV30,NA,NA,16,CAWSVGAGVFNQPQHF,TGTGCCTGGAGTGTAGGAGCAGGGGTGTTCAATCAGCCCCAGCATTTT
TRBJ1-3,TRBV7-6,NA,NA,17,CASSLGVGRSSGNTIYF,TGTGCCAGCAGCTTAGGCGTAGGCAGAAGCTCTGGAAACACCATATATTTT
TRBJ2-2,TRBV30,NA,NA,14,CAGNGRTNTGELFF,TGTGCCGGGAACGGTAGGACGAACACCGGGGAGCTGTTTTTT
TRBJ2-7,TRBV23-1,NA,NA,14,CASSQRRRKYEQYF,TGCGCCAGCAGTCAACGTAGGCGGAAGTACGAGCAGTACTTC
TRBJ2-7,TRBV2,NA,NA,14,CASSVQGSSGEQYF,TGTGCCAGCAGTGTACAGGGCTCTTCGGGAGAGCAGTACTTC
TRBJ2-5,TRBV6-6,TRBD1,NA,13,CASNRDSQETQYF,TGTGCCAGCAATAGGGACAGTCAAGAGACCCAGTACTTC
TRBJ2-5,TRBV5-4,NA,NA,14,CASSLARSQETQYF,TGTGCCAGCAGCTTGGCCCGGTCGCAAGAGACCCAGTACTTC
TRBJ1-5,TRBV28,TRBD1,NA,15,CASRGQESSNQPQHF,TGTGCCAGCAGGGGACAGGAATCTAGCAATCAGCCCCAGCATTTT
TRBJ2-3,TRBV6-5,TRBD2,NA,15,CATQDSGSLTDTQYF,TGTGCCACCCAAGACAGCGGGAGTTTGACAGATACGCAGTATTTT
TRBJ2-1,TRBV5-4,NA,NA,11,CASSQGNEQFF,TGTGCCAGCAGCCAGGGAAATGAGCAGTTCTTC
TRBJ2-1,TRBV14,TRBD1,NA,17,CASSPKLRDRVVNEQFF,TGTGCCAGCAGCCCGAAACTCCGGGACAGGGTAGTAAATGAGCAGTTCTTC
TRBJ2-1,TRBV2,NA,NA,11,CATVIDNEQFF,TGTGCCACCGTCATAGACAATGAGCAGTTCTTC
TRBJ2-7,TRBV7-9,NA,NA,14,CASSSPLTLYEQYF,TGTGCCAGCAGCTCGCCCTTGACACTTTACGAGCAGTACTTC
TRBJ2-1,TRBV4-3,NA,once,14,CASSQAYAAREQFF,TGCGCCAGCAGCCAAGCGTACGCGGCACGGGAGCAGTTCTTC
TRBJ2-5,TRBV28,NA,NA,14,CASSMGAVQETQYF,TGTGCCAGCAGTATGGGCGCAGTCCAAGAGACCCAGTACTTC
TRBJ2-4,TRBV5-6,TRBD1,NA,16,CASSSDRSGAKNIQYF,TGTGCCAGCAGCTCGGACAGGTCCGGGGCCAAAAACATTCAGTACTTC
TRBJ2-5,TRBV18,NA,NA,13,CASSPPVVQTQYF,TGTGCCAGCTCACCACCGGTAGTCCAGACCCAGTACTTC
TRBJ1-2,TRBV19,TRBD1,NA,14,CASSIGRDSNGYTF,TGTGCCAGTAGTATAGGACGGGACAGCAATGGCTACACCTTC
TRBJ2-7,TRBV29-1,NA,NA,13,CSVVYRPAGEQYF,TGCAGCGTTGTCTATAGGCCAGCGGGTGAGCAGTACTTC
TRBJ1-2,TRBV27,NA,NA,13,CASSLYSNYGYTF,TGTGCCAGCAGTTTATACAGTAACTATGGCTACACCTTC
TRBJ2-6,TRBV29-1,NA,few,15,CSVEDIGAGANVLTF,TGCAGCGTTGAAGATATAGGGGCCGGGGCCAACGTCCTGACTTTC
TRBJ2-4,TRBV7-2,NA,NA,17,CASSLVGVQLAKNIQYF,TGTGCCAGCAGCTTAGTTGGGGTTCAACTAGCCAAAAACATTCAGTACTTC
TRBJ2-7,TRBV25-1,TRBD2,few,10,CASSSRAGGF,TGTGCCAGCAGTAGTCGAGCGGGAGGGTTC
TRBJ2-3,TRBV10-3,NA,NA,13,CAIRPVTADTQYF,TGTGCCATCAGGCCGGTAACGGCAGATACGCAGTATTTT
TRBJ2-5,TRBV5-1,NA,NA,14,CASSQPGQQETQYF,TGCGCCAGCAGCCAACCGGGACAACAAGAGACCCAGTACTTC
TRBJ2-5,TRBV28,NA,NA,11,CASSSLETQYF,TGTGCCAGCAGCTCCCTGGAGACCCAGTACTTC